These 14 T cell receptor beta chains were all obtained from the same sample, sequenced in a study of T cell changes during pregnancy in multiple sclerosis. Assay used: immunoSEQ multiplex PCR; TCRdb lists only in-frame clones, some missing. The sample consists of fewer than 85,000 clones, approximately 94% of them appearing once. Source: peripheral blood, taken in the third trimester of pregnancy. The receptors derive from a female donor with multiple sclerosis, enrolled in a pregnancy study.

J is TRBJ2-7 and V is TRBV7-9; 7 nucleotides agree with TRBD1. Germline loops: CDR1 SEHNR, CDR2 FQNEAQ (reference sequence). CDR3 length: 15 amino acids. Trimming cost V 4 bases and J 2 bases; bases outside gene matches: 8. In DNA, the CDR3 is TGTGCCAGCAGCTCCTCCCAGGGGGTGACCTACGAGCAGTACTTC. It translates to CASSSSQGVTYEQYF.

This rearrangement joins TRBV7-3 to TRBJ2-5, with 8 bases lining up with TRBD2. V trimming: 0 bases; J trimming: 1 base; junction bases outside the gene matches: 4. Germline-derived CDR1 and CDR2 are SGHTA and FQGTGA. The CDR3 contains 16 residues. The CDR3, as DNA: TGTGCCAGCAGCTTAACTTTGGCGGGGGGCCAAGAGACCCAGTACTTC. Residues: CASSLTLAGGQETQYF.

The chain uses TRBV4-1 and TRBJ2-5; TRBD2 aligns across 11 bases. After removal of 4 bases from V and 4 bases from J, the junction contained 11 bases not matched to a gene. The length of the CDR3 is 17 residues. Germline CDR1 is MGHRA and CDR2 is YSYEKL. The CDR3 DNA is TGCGCCAGCAGCCCCCAATTAGCGGGGGGGTTGAGAGAGACCCAGTACTTC. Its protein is CASSPQLAGGLRETQYF.

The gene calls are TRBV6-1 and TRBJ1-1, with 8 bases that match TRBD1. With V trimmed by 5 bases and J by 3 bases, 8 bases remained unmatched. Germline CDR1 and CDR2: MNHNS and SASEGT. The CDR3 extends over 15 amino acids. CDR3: CASSHDRGMDTEAFF. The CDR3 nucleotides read TGTGCCAGCAGTCACGACAGGGGAATGGACACTGAAGCTTTCTTT.

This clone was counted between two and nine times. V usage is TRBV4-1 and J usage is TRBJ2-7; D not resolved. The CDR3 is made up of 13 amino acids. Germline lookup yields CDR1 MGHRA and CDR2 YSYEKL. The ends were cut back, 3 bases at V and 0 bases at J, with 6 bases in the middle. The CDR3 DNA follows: TGCGCCAGCAGCCATTTCCACTCCTACGAGCAGTACTTC. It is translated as CASSHFHSYEQYF.

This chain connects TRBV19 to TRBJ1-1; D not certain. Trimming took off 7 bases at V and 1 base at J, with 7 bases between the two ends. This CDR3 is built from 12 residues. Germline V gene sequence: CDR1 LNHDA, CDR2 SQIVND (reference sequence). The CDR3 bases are TGTGCCAGTACCGGGAAGAACACTGAAGCTTTCTTT. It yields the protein CASTGKNTEAFF.

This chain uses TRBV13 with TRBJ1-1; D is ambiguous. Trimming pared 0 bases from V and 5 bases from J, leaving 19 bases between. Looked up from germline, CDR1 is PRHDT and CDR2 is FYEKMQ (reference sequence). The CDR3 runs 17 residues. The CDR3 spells CASSLGGSGRRGTEAFF. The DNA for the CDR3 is TGTGCCAGCAGCTTAGGGGGTTCCGGGAGGCGGGGAACTGAAGCTTTCTTT.

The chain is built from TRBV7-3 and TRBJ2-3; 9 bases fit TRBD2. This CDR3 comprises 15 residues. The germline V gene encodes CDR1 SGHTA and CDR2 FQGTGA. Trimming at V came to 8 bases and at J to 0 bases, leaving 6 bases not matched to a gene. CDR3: CASGMSGGSTDTQYF. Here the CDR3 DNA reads TGTGCCAGCGGAATGAGCGGGGGGAGCACAGATACGCAGTATTTT.

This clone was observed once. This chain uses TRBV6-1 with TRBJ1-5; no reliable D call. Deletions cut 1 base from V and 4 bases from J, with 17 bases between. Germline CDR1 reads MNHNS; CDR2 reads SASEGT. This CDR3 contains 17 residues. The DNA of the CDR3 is TGTGCCAGCAGTGAAGAGAGACACAACATACAAAATCAGCCCCAGCATTTT. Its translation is CASSEERHNIQNQPQHF.

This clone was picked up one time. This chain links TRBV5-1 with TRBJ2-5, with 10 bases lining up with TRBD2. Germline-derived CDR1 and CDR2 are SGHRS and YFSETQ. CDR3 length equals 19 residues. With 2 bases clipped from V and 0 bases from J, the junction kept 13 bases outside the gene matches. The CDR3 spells CASSFLAGAFKPHQETQYF. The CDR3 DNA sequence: TGCGCCAGCAGCTTTCTAGCGGGGGCCTTCAAACCGCACCAAGAGACCCAGTACTTC.

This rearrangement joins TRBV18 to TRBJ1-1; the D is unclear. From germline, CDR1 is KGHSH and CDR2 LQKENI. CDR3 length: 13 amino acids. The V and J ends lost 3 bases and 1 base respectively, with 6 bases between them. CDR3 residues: CASSPLANTEAFF. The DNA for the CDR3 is TGTGCCAGCTCACCTCTAGCGAACACTGAAGCTTTCTTT.

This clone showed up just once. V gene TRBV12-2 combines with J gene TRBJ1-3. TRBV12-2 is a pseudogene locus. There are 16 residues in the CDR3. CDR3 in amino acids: CASRLAPGVQGNTIYF. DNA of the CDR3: TGTGCAAGTCGCTTAGCGCCGGGGGTGCAGGGAAACACCATATATTTT.

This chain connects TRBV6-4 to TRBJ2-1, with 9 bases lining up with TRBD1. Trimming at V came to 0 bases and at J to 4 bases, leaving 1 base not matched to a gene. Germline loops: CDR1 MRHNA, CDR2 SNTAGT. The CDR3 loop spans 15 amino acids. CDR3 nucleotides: TGTGCCAGCAGTGACTCCGGGACAGGGTACAATGAGCAGTTCTTC. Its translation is CASSDSGTGYNEQFF.

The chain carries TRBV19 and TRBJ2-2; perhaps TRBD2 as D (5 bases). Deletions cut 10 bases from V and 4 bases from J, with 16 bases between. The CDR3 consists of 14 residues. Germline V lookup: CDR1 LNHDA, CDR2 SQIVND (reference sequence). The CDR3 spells CATEKLGRTGELFF. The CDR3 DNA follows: TGTGCCACCGAGAAACTAGGACGCACCGGGGAGCTGTTTTTT.